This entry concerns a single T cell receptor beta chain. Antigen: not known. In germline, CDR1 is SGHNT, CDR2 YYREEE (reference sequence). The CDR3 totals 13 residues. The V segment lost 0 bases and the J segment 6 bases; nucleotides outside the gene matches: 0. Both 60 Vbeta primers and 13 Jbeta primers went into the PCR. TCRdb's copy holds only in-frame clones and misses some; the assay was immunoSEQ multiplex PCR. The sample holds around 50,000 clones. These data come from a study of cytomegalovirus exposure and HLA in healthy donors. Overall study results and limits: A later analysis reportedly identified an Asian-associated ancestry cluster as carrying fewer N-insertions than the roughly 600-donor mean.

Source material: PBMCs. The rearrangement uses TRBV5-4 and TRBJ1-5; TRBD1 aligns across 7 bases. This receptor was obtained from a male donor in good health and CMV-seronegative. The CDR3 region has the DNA TGTGCCAGCAGCTTGGACAGGGGTCAGCCCCAGCATTTT. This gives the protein CASSLDRGQPQHF.